These T cell receptor beta chains were read from a single sample in a study of blood T cell repertoires in COVID-19. TCRdb's copy holds only in-frame clones and misses some; the assay was immunoSEQ multiplex PCR. The top ten hold around 2% of the sample, which has roughly 250,000 clones, approximately 84% seen once. Sequencing was carried out using peripheral blood. The receptors shown here come from an elderly woman with acute or convalescent COVID-19. The CDR3 runs from the conserved cysteine through the conserved F or W. A D gene is named only where the DNA matches it firmly. Some rows have no size entry. The others give once, few or many, or a class for an expanded clone.

j_gene,d_gene,v_gene,abundance,CDR3aa,CDR3nt
TRBJ1-5,TRBD1,TRBV7-6,.,CASSPQGAGSNQPQHF,TGTGCCAGCAGCCCCCAGGGGGCAGGGAGCAATCAGCCCCAGCATTTT
TRBJ2-1,TRBD2,TRBV4-1,few,CASSQTSGSGDEQFF,TGCGCCAGCAGCCAAACTAGCGGGAGCGGTGATGAGCAGTTCTTC
TRBJ2-1,.,TRBV27,few,CASSRGGVEQFF,TGTGCCAGCTCCCGGGGCGGGGTTGAGCAGTTCTTC
TRBJ2-1,TRBD2,TRBV7-2,.,CASSLALLAGRNEQFF,TGTGCCAGCAGCTTAGCTCTACTAGCGGGACGCAATGAGCAGTTCTTC
TRBJ1-5,.,TRBV5-8,.,CASSGGEPYSNQPQHF,TGTGCCAGCAGCGGTGGGGAGCCTTATAGCAATCAGCCCCAGCATTTT
TRBJ1-3,.,TRBV25-1,.,CASSDPGGGNTIYF,TGTGCCAGCAGTGACCCGGGAGGTGGAAACACCATATATTTT
TRBJ2-1,TRBD2,TRBV5-1,.,CASSLGSGSGNEQFF,TGCGCCAGCAGCTTGGGTAGCGGGAGCGGGAATGAGCAGTTCTTC
TRBJ1-6,TRBD1,TRBV5-6,.,CASSLEQGLGSPLHF,TGTGCCAGCAGCTTGGAACAGGGGCTAGGTTCACCCCTCCACTTT
TRBJ1-2,.,TRBV6-2/TRBV6-3,once,CASSSVRGYGYTF,TGTGCCAGCAGTAGCGTCAGAGGCTATGGCTACACCTTC
TRBJ1-2,.,TRBV5-4,.,CASSGEGGYTF,TGTGCCAGCAGCGGGGAGGGTGGCTACACCTTC
TRBJ2-7,TRBD2,TRBV6-5,.,CASSRTGTSYEQYF,TGTGCCAGCAGTCGTACAGGGACTAGCTACGAGCAGTACTTC
TRBJ2-2,TRBD2,TRBV9,.,CASSVVSSGSTGELFF,TGTGCCAGCAGCGTAGTGTCTAGCGGGAGTACCGGGGAGCTGTTTTTT
TRBJ1-2,TRBD1,TRBV28,.,CASSVVGTGAGYGYTF,TGTGCCAGCAGTGTGGTTGGCACAGGGGCGGGGTATGGCTACACCTTC
TRBJ1-4,.,TRBV27,.,CASKSRGTLEKLFF,TGTGCCAGCAAATCCAGGGGTACTTTAGAAAAACTGTTTTTT
TRBJ2-3,TRBD2,TRBV7-3,.,CASSLSPGLAGQYF,TGTGCCAGCAGCTTAAGCCCGGGACTAGCGGGGCAGTATTTT
TRBJ2-1,.,TRBV9,.,CASSVTAGTNEQFF,TGTGCCAGCAGCGTAACAGCGGGTACCAATGAGCAGTTCTTC
TRBJ2-5,TRBD1,TRBV7-3,.,CASSLAGTAQETQYF,TGTGCCAGCAGCTTAGCAGGGACAGCTCAAGAGACCCAGTACTTC
TRBJ2-1,TRBD2,TRBV7-9,.,CASSLIAGVHNEQFF,TGTGCCAGCAGCTTGATAGCGGGGGTACACAATGAGCAGTTCTTC
TRBJ2-7,.,TRBV20-1,.,CSASSGGLTVYEQYF,TGCAGTGCTAGTAGCGGCGGACTAACAGTCTACGAGCAGTACTTC
TRBJ2-3,TRBD2,TRBV7-2,.,CASSLDSGGVTDTQYF,TGTGCCAGCAGCTTAGATAGCGGGGGGGTCACAGATACGCAGTATTTT
TRBJ1-2,.,TRBV15,.,CATSRAGQGNYGYTF,TGTGCCACCAGCAGAGCGGGTCAGGGTAACTATGGCTACACCTTC
TRBJ2-1,TRBD1,TRBV5-6,.,CASSFEGAEQFF,TGTGCCAGCAGCTTCGAGGGGGCTGAGCAGTTCTTC
TRBJ1-2,TRBD1,TRBV2,.,CASSEYGGGANYGYTF,TGTGCCAGCAGTGAATACGGAGGGGGCGCTAACTATGGCTACACCTTC
TRBJ2-7,TRBD2,TRBV11-2,.,CASSFALAGGSSYEQYF,TGTGCCAGCAGCTTTGCGCTAGCGGGGGGGAGCTCCTACGAGCAGTACTTC
TRBJ2-3,TRBD2,TRBV7-2,.,CASSLVRLAGEIDTQYF,TGTGCCAGCAGCTTAGTTCGACTAGCGGGGGAAATAGATACGCAGTATTTT
TRBJ2-2,.,TRBV5-1,.,CASSLDGGTTGELFF,TGCGCCAGCAGCTTGGATGGGGGGACCACCGGGGAGCTGTTTTTT
TRBJ1-2,.,TRBV9,.,CASSQGGEGRYGYTF,TGTGCCAGCAGCCAAGGGGGGGAGGGCCGGTATGGCTACACCTTC
TRBJ2-5,TRBD2,TRBV19,.,CASSRASGETQYF,TGTGCCAGTAGTAGGGCTAGCGGTGAGACCCAGTACTTC
TRBJ1-4,.,TRBV7-2,few,CASSLVPVKTNEKLFF,TGTGCCAGCAGCTTAGTTCCAGTAAAAACTAATGAAAAACTGTTTTTT
TRBJ2-4,TRBD2,TRBV9,.,CASSVASTSGSKNIQYF,TGTGCCAGCAGCGTAGCCTCGACTAGCGGGAGTAAAAACATTCAGTACTTC
TRBJ2-1,.,TRBV18,.,CASSPPGVNEQFF,TGTGCCAGCTCCCCCCCCGGGGTTAATGAGCAGTTCTTC
TRBJ2-2,TRBD2,TRBV20-1,.,CSASRTSGMRTGELFF,TGCAGTGCTAGTAGGACTAGCGGGATGCGGACCGGGGAGCTGTTTTTT
TRBJ2-1,TRBD2,TRBV28,few,CASSLYAGGSYNEQFF,TGTGCCAGCAGTTTATACGCGGGAGGGTCCTACAATGAGCAGTTCTTC
TRBJ2-3,TRBD2,TRBV5-1,.,CASSSIAGGAYTQYF,TGCGCCAGCAGCTCCATAGCGGGAGGTGCTTATACGCAGTATTTT
TRBJ2-5,TRBD2,TRBV5-4,.,CASSLRGRAIETQYF,TGTGCCAGCAGCTTGAGAGGGAGGGCCATCGAGACCCAGTACTTC
TRBJ2-7,TRBD1,TRBV12-3/TRBV12-4,.,CASRQDRAGEQYF,TGTGCCAGCAGACAAGACAGGGCTGGCGAGCAGTACTTC
TRBJ2-2,TRBD1,TRBV6-6,few,CASRSDGQGAGELFF,TGTGCCAGCAGATCGGACGGACAGGGCGCCGGGGAGCTGTTTTTT
TRBJ2-7,TRBD2,TRBV7-9,.,CASSLVSASGSYEQYF,TGTGCCAGCAGCTTAGTTTCGGCTAGCGGGTCCTACGAGCAGTACTTC
TRBJ1-3,.,TRBV7-2,few,CASSLVPQGALGNTIYF,TGTGCCAGCAGCTTAGTTCCACAGGGAGCTTTAGGAAACACCATATATTTT
TRBJ1-2,.,TRBV4-3,.,CASSQEQGNYGYTF,TGCGCCAGCAGCCAAGAGCAGGGCAACTATGGCTACACCTTC
TRBJ2-3,TRBD2,TRBV28,.,CASSSLAGAGDTQYF,TGTGCCAGCAGTTCTTTAGCGGGAGCGGGCGATACGCAGTATTTT
TRBJ2-2,TRBD1,TRBV7-3,.,CANSLRQGSTGELFF,TGTGCCAACAGCCTAAGACAGGGGTCCACCGGGGAGCTGTTTTTT
TRBJ2-6,.,TRBV4-3,.,CASSQGDFSGANVLTF,TGCGCCAGCAGCCAAGGGGACTTCTCTGGGGCCAACGTCCTGACTTTC
TRBJ1-2,TRBD1,TRBV20-1,.,CSASHRQGALIRSYTF,TGCAGTGCTAGTCATAGGCAGGGGGCGCTTATTAGGAGCTACACCTTC
TRBJ1-1,.,TRBV28,.,CASTLHPGHKSEAFF,TGTGCCAGCACCCTCCACCCGGGACACAAGAGTGAAGCTTTCTTT
TRBJ1-3,TRBD1,TRBV19,.,CASSIPILRLGQGVPTSGNTIYF,TGTGCCAGTAGTATACCCATACTACGCCTCGGACAGGGAGTCCCGACTTCTGGAAACACCATATATTTT
TRBJ2-1,TRBD2,TRBV7-9,few,CASSLRGGGAVNEQFF,TGTGCCAGCAGCTTACGTGGCGGGGGGGCCGTCAATGAGCAGTTCTTC
TRBJ2-2,TRBD2,TRBV6-6,.,CASGRTSGAGELFF,TGTGCCAGCGGAAGGACTAGCGGGGCCGGGGAGCTGTTTTTT
TRBJ2-3,.,TRBV7-9,.,CASSLVTTRDTQYF,TGTGCCAGCAGCTTAGTAACCACCAGGGATACGCAGTATTTT
TRBJ2-7,TRBD2,TRBV27,.,CASSQGLSSYEQYF,TGTGCCAGCAGTCAGGGACTAAGTTCCTACGAGCAGTACTTC
TRBJ2-7,.,TRBV28,.,CASSNRAGTYEQYF,TGTGCCAGTTCAAACAGGGCAGGGACCTACGAGCAGTACTTC
TRBJ2-7,TRBD2,TRBV11-1,.,CASRSGGLGYEQYF,TGTGCCAGCAGGAGCGGGGGCCTCGGGTACGAGCAGTACTTC
TRBJ2-1,TRBD2,TRBV7-8,.,CAFFGSRTSGGLKLSNEQFF,TGTGCCTTTTTTGGAAGCAGGACTAGCGGGGGGTTAAAATTGAGCAATGAGCAGTTCTTC
TRBJ2-2,.,TRBV9,.,CASSLTGLGGAVTGELFF,TGTGCCAGCAGCCTTACGGGACTCGGGGGTGCTGTCACCGGGGAGCTGTTTTTT
TRBJ1-6,TRBD1,TRBV28,.,CASSFPQGNNSPLHF,TGTGCCAGCAGTTTCCCACAGGGGAATAATTCACCCCTCCACTTT
TRBJ1-5,.,TRBV29-1,.,CSVSGALGNQPQHF,TGCAGCGTTTCAGGGGCGTTGGGCAATCAGCCCCAGCATTTT
TRBJ1-3,.,TRBV5-4,once,CASSLQLGQGNTIYF,TGTGCCAGCAGCTTGCAACTAGGCCAGGGAAACACCATATATTTT
TRBJ1-4,TRBD1,TRBV28,.,CASSLGGQGGEKLFF,TGTGCCAGCAGTTTAGGGGGACAGGGAGGCGAAAAACTGTTTTTT